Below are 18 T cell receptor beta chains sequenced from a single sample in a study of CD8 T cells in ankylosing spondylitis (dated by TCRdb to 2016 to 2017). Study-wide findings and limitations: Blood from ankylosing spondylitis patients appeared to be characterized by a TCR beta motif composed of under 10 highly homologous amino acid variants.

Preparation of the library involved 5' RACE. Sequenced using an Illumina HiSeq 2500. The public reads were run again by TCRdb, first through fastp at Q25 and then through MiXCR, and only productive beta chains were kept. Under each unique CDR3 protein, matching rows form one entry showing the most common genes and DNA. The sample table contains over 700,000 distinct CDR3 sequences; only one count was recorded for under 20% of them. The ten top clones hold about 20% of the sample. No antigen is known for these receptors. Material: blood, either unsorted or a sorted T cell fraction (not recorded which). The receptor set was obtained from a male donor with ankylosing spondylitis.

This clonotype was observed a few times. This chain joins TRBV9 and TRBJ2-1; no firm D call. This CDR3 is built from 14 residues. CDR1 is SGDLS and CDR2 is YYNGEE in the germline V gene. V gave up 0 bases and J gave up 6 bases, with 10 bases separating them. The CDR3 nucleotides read TGTGCCAGCAGCGTAGCTGGACCACCCAATGAGCAGTTCTTC. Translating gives CASSVAGPPNEQFF.

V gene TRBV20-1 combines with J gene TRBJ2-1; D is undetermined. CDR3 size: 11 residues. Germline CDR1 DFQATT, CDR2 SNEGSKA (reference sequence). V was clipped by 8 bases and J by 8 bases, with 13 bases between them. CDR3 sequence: CSPGGRDEQFF. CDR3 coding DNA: TGCAGTCCCGGTGGAAGGGATGAGCAGTTCTTC.

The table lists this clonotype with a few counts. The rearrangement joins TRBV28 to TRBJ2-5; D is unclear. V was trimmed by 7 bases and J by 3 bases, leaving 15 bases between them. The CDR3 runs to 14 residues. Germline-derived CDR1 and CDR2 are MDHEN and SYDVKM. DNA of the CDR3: TGTGCCAGCACTCTACCGTCGGTTGAAGAGACCCAGTACTTC. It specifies CASTLPSVEETQYF.

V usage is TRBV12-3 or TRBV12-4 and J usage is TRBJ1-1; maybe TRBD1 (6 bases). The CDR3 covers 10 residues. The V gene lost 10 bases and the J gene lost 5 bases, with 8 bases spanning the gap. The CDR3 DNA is TGTGCCATCAGGGGAACTGAAGCTTTCTTT. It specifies CAIRGTEAFF.

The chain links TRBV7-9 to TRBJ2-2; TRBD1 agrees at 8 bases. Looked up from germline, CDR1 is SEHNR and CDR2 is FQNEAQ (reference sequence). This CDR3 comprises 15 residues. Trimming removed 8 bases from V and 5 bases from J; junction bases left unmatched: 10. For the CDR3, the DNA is TGTGCCAGCGGCAGAGGACAGGGAGAAACCGGGGAGCTGTTTTTT. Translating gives CASGRGQGETGELFF. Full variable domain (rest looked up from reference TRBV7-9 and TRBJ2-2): DTGVSQNPRHKITKRGQNVTFRCDPISEHNRLYWYRQTLGQGPEFLTYFQNEAQLEKSRLLSDRFSAERPKGSFSTLEIQRTEQGDSAMYLCASGRGQGETGELFFGEGSRLTVL.

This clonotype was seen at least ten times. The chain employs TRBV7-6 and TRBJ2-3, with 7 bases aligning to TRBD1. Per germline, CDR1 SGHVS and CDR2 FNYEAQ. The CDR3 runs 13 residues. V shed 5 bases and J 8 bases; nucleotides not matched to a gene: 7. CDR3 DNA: TGTGCCAGCAGCGCCGGAGAGGGGGCTACGCAGTATTTT. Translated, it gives CASSAGEGATQYF.

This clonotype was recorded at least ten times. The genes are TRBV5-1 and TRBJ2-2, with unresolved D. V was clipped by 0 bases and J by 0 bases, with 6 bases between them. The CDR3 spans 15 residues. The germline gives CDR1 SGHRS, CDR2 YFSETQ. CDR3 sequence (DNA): TGCGCCAGCAGCTTGGGGGCGGCGAACACCGGGGAGCTGTTTTTT. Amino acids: CASSLGAANTGELFF.

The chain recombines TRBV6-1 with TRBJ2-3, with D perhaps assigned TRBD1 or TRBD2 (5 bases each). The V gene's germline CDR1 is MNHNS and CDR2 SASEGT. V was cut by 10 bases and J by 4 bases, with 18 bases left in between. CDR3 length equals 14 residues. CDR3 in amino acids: CAILQRGSADTQYF. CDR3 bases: TGTGCCATCCTTCAGAGGGGTTCCGCAGATACGCAGTATTTT.

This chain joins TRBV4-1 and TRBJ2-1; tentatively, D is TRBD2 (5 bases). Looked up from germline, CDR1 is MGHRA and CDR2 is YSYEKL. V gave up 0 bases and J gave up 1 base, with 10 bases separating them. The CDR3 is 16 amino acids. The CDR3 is CASSQDPRGSYNEQFF. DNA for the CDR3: TGCGCCAGCAGCCAAGATCCCCGGGGTTCCTACAATGAGCAGTTCTTC.

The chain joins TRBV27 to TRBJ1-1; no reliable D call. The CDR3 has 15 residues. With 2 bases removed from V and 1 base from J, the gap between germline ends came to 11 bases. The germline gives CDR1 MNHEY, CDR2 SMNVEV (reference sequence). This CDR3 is CASSLMMRQNTEAFF. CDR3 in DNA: TGTGCCAGCAGTTTAATGATGAGACAGAACACTGAAGCTTTCTTT.

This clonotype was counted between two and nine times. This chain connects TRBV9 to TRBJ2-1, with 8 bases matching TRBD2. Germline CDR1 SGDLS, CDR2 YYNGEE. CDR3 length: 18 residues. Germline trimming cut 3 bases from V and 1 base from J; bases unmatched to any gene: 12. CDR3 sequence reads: CASSARRGGAGSYNEQFF. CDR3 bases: TGTGCCAGCAGCGCCCGCCGGGGGGGAGCAGGATCCTACAATGAGCAGTTCTTC.

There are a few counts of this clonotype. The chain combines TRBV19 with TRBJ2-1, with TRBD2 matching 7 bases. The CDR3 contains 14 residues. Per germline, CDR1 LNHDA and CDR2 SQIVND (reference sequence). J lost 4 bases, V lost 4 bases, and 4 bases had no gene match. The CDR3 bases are TGTGCCAGTAGTACGGGGGGACGGTACAATGAGCAGTTCTTC. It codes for CASSTGGRYNEQFF. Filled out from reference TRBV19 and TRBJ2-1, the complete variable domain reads DGGITQSPKYLFRKEGQNVTLSCEQNLNHDAMYWYRQDPGQGLRLIYYSQIVNDFQKGDIAEGYSVSREKKESFPLTVTSAQKNPTAFYLCASSTGGRYNEQFFGPGTRLTVL.

CDR3 residues: CSAIAGPNYYNEQFF. CDR3 sequence (DNA): TGCAGTGCGATAGCGGGCCCGAACTACTACAATGAGCAGTTCTTC. The rearrangement uses TRBV20-1 and TRBJ2-1, with 7 positions matching TRBD2. CDR3 size: 15 residues. After removal of 6 bases from V and 3 bases from J, the junction contained 11 bases not matched to a gene. Per germline, CDR1 DFQATT and CDR2 SNEGSKA (reference sequence).

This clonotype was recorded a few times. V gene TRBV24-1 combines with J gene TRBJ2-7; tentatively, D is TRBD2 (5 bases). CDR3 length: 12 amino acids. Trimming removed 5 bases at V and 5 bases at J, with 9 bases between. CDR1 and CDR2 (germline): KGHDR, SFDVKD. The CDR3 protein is CATSAGSHEQYF. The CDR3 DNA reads TGTGCCACCAGTGCTGGGAGCCACGAGCAGTACTTC.

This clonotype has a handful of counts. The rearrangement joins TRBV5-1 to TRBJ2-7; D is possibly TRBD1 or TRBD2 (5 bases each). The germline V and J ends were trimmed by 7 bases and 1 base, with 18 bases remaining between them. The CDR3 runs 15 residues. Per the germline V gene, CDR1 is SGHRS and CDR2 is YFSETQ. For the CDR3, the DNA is TGCGCCAGCCCCAACTATTTCGGGGCATCCTACGAGCAGTACTTC. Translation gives CASPNYFGASYEQYF.

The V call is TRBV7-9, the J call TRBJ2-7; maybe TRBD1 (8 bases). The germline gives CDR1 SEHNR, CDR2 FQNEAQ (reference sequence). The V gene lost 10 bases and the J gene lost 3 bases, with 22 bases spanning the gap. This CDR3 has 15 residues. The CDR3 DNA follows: TGTGCCACCCCTAGAGAGCGGGACAGGCTCTACGAGCAGTACTTC. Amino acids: CATPRERDRLYEQYF.

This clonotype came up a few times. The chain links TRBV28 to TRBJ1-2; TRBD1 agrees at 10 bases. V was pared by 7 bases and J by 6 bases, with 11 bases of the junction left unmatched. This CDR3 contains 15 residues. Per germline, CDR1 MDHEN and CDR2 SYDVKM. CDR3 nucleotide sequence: TGTGCCAGCACCCCTCCTCGACAGGGGGCGCATGGCTACACCTTC. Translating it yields CASTPPRQGAHGYTF.

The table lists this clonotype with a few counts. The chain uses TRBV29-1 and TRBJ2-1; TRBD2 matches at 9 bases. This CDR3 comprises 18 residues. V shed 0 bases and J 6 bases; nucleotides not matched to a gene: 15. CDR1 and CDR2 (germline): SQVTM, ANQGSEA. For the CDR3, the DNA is TGCAGCGTTGAAGATCTTCAAGTGGCTAGCGGGACGACCAATGAGCAGTTCTTC. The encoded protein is CSVEDLQVASGTTNEQFF.